Listed below are T cell receptor beta chains from one sample, sequenced in a study of T-cell memory formation after mild COVID-19. TCRdb re-derived calls from the 5' RACE reads in MiXCR, one entry per CDR3 protein. The repertoire holds 250,000 to 400,000 distinct CDR3 sequences, with around 15% as singletons. Source material: PBMCs or a T cell subset sorted from them (not recorded which). These TCRs come from a young man who had mild COVID-19 (a few samples of this study predate the infection). Cell type and time point are not known. CDR3s include the opening cysteine and the closing phenylalanine or tryptophan. Each record gives: CDR3 length, J gene, clone size, D gene, V gene, CDR3 DNA, CDR3 protein. D genes are given only for firm matches. Not every row has a clone size; where given, it reads once, few, many or a size class.

len: 13
j_gene: TRBJ1-5
abundance: few
d_gene: TRBD1
v_gene: TRBV24-1
CDR3nt: TGTGCCACCAGTGGGAGACAGGGTCAGCCCCAGCATTTT
CDR3aa: CATSGRQGQPQHF

len: 16
j_gene: TRBJ2-1
abundance: few
d_gene: TRBD2
v_gene: TRBV2
CDR3nt: TGTGCCAGCAGTGCGTTGCTAGCGGGGGGGGCCCATGAGCAGTTCTTC
CDR3aa: CASSALLAGGAHEQFF

len: 14
j_gene: TRBJ1-5
abundance: -
d_gene: -
v_gene: TRBV9
CDR3nt: TGTGCCAGCAGCGTTGCTGGGTCGGATCAGCCCCAGCATTTT
CDR3aa: CASSVAGSDQPQHF

len: 14
j_gene: TRBJ2-5
abundance: few
d_gene: -
v_gene: TRBV12-3/TRBV12-4
CDR3nt: TGTGCCAGCACATCGGTGCAGGGGATGAAGACCCAGTACTTC
CDR3aa: CASTSVQGMKTQYF

len: 13
j_gene: TRBJ1-6
abundance: many
d_gene: TRBD1
v_gene: TRBV5-5
CDR3nt: TGTGCCAGCAGCTTACAGGGGAATTCACCCCTCCACTTT
CDR3aa: CASSLQGNSPLHF

len: 13
j_gene: TRBJ1-1
abundance: -
d_gene: -
v_gene: TRBV5-6
CDR3nt: TGTGCCAGCAGCTTGTTACGGGACACTGAAGCTTTCTTT
CDR3aa: CASSLLRDTEAFF

len: 13
j_gene: TRBJ2-3
abundance: -
d_gene: -
v_gene: TRBV5-5
CDR3nt: TGTGCCAGCAGCTTTGAAGGGGACCCAACCATGGATTTT
CDR3aa: CASSFEGDPTMDF

len: 15
j_gene: TRBJ2-1
abundance: -
d_gene: -
v_gene: TRBV7-9
CDR3nt: TGTGCCAGCAGCCCAACGGGGACAGCGGGCAATGAGCAGTTCTTC
CDR3aa: CASSPTGTAGNEQFF

len: 15
j_gene: TRBJ1-5
abundance: few
d_gene: -
v_gene: TRBV6-2/TRBV6-3
CDR3nt: TGTGCCAGCAGCAGAAGCGGTTACAGCAATCAGCCCCAGCATTTT
CDR3aa: CASSRSGYSNQPQHF

len: 14
j_gene: TRBJ1-1
abundance: few
d_gene: TRBD1
v_gene: TRBV4-3
CDR3nt: TGCGCCAGCAGCCAAGACAGGGGGTACCTGGAAGCTTTCTTT
CDR3aa: CASSQDRGYLEAFF

len: 13
j_gene: TRBJ1-6
abundance: few
d_gene: -
v_gene: TRBV6-5
CDR3nt: TGTGCCAGCAGTTTAGGGACCACTGCACCCCTCCACTTT
CDR3aa: CASSLGTTAPLHF

len: 14
j_gene: TRBJ1-1
abundance: many
d_gene: -
v_gene: TRBV20-1
CDR3nt: TGCAGTGCTAGAGTGGTCGACACCTACACTGAAGCTTTCTTT
CDR3aa: CSARVVDTYTEAFF

len: 14
j_gene: TRBJ1-4
abundance: -
d_gene: -
v_gene: TRBV11-2
CDR3nt: TGTGCCAGCAGCCTCCGCTGGACTAATGAAAAACTGTTTTTT
CDR3aa: CASSLRWTNEKLFF

len: 17
j_gene: TRBJ2-1
abundance: -
d_gene: -
v_gene: TRBV5-1
CDR3nt: TGCGCCAGCAGCTTGGCAGGACCTGTCAGCTCCTACAATGAGCAGTTCTTC
CDR3aa: CASSLAGPVSSYNEQFF

len: 11
j_gene: TRBJ2-5
abundance: many
d_gene: -
v_gene: TRBV5-1
CDR3nt: TGCGCCAGCAGCGCAGACAGTCCCCAGTACTTC
CDR3aa: CASSADSPQYF

len: 15
j_gene: TRBJ1-5
abundance: many
d_gene: -
v_gene: TRBV7-6
CDR3nt: TGTGCCAGCAGCTTAGCGGGGCTCGGCAATCAGCCCCAGCATTTT
CDR3aa: CASSLAGLGNQPQHF

len: 14
j_gene: TRBJ2-3
abundance: -
d_gene: TRBD2
v_gene: TRBV10-3
CDR3nt: TGTGCCATCACAGCGGGGGATAGCACAGATACGCAGTATTTT
CDR3aa: CAITAGDSTDTQYF

len: 12
j_gene: TRBJ2-7
abundance: few
d_gene: -
v_gene: TRBV6-2/TRBV6-3
CDR3nt: TGTGCCAGCAGAAGGACAGTCGGTGAGCAGTACTTC
CDR3aa: CASRRTVGEQYF

len: 17
j_gene: TRBJ2-1
abundance: few
d_gene: TRBD1
v_gene: TRBV4-1
CDR3nt: TGCGCCAGCAGCCAAGCCTTCAGGACAGGGGGCTTCGATGAGCAGTTCTTC
CDR3aa: CASSQAFRTGGFDEQFF

len: 17
j_gene: TRBJ2-2
abundance: -
d_gene: -
v_gene: TRBV6-2/TRBV6-3
CDR3nt: TGTGCCAGCAGTTACGTCATTGGGCAGGAGCACACCGGGGAGCTGTTTTTT
CDR3aa: CASSYVIGQEHTGELFF

len: 14
j_gene: TRBJ1-2
abundance: many
d_gene: -
v_gene: TRBV20-1
CDR3nt: TGCAGTGCTAGAAGGACAGACCTTAACTATGGCTACACCTTC
CDR3aa: CSARRTDLNYGYTF

len: 16
j_gene: TRBJ2-1
abundance: few
d_gene: TRBD2
v_gene: TRBV7-3
CDR3nt: TGTGCCAGCAGCTCAGGGACTAGCGGGGGTTTAAATGAGCAGTTCTTC
CDR3aa: CASSSGTSGGLNEQFF

len: 15
j_gene: TRBJ1-1
abundance: few
d_gene: -
v_gene: TRBV5-4
CDR3nt: TGTGCCAGCAGCCGGGGCCAGGAGTTGAACACTGAAGCTTTCTTT
CDR3aa: CASSRGQELNTEAFF

len: 13
j_gene: TRBJ1-2
abundance: -
d_gene: -
v_gene: TRBV7-9
CDR3nt: TGTGCCAGCAGCCAAGTGGGGGACTGGGGCTACACCTTC
CDR3aa: CASSQVGDWGYTF

len: 12
j_gene: TRBJ2-3
abundance: few
d_gene: -
v_gene: TRBV11-3
CDR3nt: TGTGCCAGCAAGGGTCGAGCTGATACGCAGTATTTT
CDR3aa: CASKGRADTQYF

len: 14
j_gene: TRBJ2-1
abundance: -
d_gene: -
v_gene: TRBV6-2/TRBV6-3
CDR3nt: TGTGCCAGCAGTTACCCTAGACAGGCAGCTGAGCAGTTCTTC
CDR3aa: CASSYPRQAAEQFF

len: 14
j_gene: TRBJ2-3
abundance: few
d_gene: TRBD2
v_gene: TRBV5-1
CDR3nt: TGTGCCAGCAGCTTGGGAGGGAGGACAGATACGCAGTATTTT
CDR3aa: CASSLGGRTDTQYF

len: 15
j_gene: TRBJ1-1
abundance: many
d_gene: -
v_gene: TRBV5-1
CDR3nt: TGCGCCAGCAGCCTGATAGGGAGGGAGGACACTGAAGCTTTCTTT
CDR3aa: CASSLIGREDTEAFF

len: 12
j_gene: TRBJ1-6
abundance: -
d_gene: -
v_gene: TRBV7-9
CDR3nt: TGTGCCAGCAGCTTCCAGAATTCACCCCTCCACTTT
CDR3aa: CASSFQNSPLHF

len: 13
j_gene: TRBJ2-2
abundance: few
d_gene: -
v_gene: TRBV20-1
CDR3nt: TGCAGTGCTAATCCGCAACGGACCGGGGAGCTGTTTTTT
CDR3aa: CSANPQRTGELFF

len: 14
j_gene: TRBJ2-3
abundance: -
d_gene: -
v_gene: TRBV5-6
CDR3nt: TGTGCCAGCATCCTTGGAACGGGAACAGATACGCAGTATTTT
CDR3aa: CASILGTGTDTQYF

len: 18
j_gene: TRBJ2-3
abundance: few
d_gene: TRBD2
v_gene: TRBV4-1
CDR3nt: TGCGCCAGCAGCCAAGGCATAGCGGGAATAACTAGCACAGATACGCAGTATTTT
CDR3aa: CASSQGIAGITSTDTQYF

len: 14
j_gene: TRBJ2-2
abundance: few
d_gene: TRBD1
v_gene: TRBV12-3/TRBV12-4
CDR3nt: TGTGCCAGCAGGATGACAGGGGGCACCGGGGAGCTGTTTTTT
CDR3aa: CASRMTGGTGELFF

len: 15
j_gene: TRBJ2-5
abundance: few
d_gene: TRBD2
v_gene: TRBV12-3/TRBV12-4
CDR3nt: TGTGCCAGCAGTTCGGCGGGGGGGAACCAAGAGACCCAGTACTTC
CDR3aa: CASSSAGGNQETQYF

len: 16
j_gene: TRBJ2-3
abundance: many
d_gene: TRBD2
v_gene: TRBV28
CDR3nt: TGTGCCAGCAGTTTAGGTGCGGGAGTTAGCACAGATACGCAGTATTTT
CDR3aa: CASSLGAGVSTDTQYF

len: 14
j_gene: TRBJ2-1
abundance: -
d_gene: TRBD2
v_gene: TRBV20-1
CDR3nt: TGCAGTGCGAAACTAGCGGGGGGGCCCAATGAGCAGTTCTTC
CDR3aa: CSAKLAGGPNEQFF

len: 14
j_gene: TRBJ2-7
abundance: few
d_gene: -
v_gene: TRBV5-1
CDR3nt: TGCGCCAGCAGCACCTGGCAGGGGTCCTACGAGCAGTACTTC
CDR3aa: CASSTWQGSYEQYF

len: 13
j_gene: TRBJ2-5
abundance: -
d_gene: -
v_gene: TRBV5-4
CDR3nt: TGTGCCCTTTCAAATACGGGACGAGGGACCCAGTACTTC
CDR3aa: CALSNTGRGTQYF

len: 14
j_gene: TRBJ1-2
abundance: -
d_gene: TRBD1
v_gene: TRBV20-1
CDR3nt: TGCAGTGCTAGAGTTCCGGGGGCAGGGGGTGGCTACACCTTC
CDR3aa: CSARVPGAGGGYTF

len: 14
j_gene: TRBJ2-1
abundance: -
d_gene: TRBD2
v_gene: TRBV7-9
CDR3nt: TGTGCCAGCAGCTTATTGCGGGGGGACAATGAGCAGTTCTTC
CDR3aa: CASSLLRGDNEQFF

len: 15
j_gene: TRBJ2-5
abundance: -
d_gene: -
v_gene: TRBV5-1
CDR3nt: TGCGCCAGCAGCTTGGTTTCCACGGGGGCAGAGACCCAGTACTTC
CDR3aa: CASSLVSTGAETQYF

len: 14
j_gene: TRBJ1-2
abundance: -
d_gene: -
v_gene: TRBV7-2
CDR3nt: TGTGCCAGCAGCTGGCAAGAGGGGGGTTGGGGCTACACCTTC
CDR3aa: CASSWQEGGWGYTF

len: 13
j_gene: TRBJ2-3
abundance: -
d_gene: -
v_gene: TRBV7-3
CDR3nt: TGTGCCAGCAGCTCAAATCCCACAGATACGCAGTATTTT
CDR3aa: CASSSNPTDTQYF

len: 15
j_gene: TRBJ2-7
abundance: -
d_gene: TRBD2
v_gene: TRBV4-3
CDR3nt: TGCGCCAGCAGCCGTGGGAGGGTCCAAGACTACGAGCAGTACTTC
CDR3aa: CASSRGRVQDYEQYF

len: 14
j_gene: TRBJ2-5
abundance: few
d_gene: -
v_gene: TRBV4-2
CDR3nt: TGTGCCAGCAGCCAAGACGACGGCCAAGAGACCCAGTACTTC
CDR3aa: CASSQDDGQETQYF

len: 15
j_gene: TRBJ2-2
abundance: few
d_gene: TRBD2
v_gene: TRBV29-1
CDR3nt: TGCAGCGTTTACTTCGGGACTAGTGACACCGGGGAGCTGTTTTTT
CDR3aa: CSVYFGTSDTGELFF

len: 16
j_gene: TRBJ2-6
abundance: few
d_gene: -
v_gene: TRBV4-2
CDR3nt: TGTGCCAGCAGCCAATACGATGGGGCTGGGGCCAACGTCCTGACTTTC
CDR3aa: CASSQYDGAGANVLTF

len: 14
j_gene: TRBJ1-6
abundance: few
d_gene: TRBD1
v_gene: TRBV19
CDR3nt: TGTGCCAGCAATCCGGGACAGGTTATTTCACCCCTCCACTTT
CDR3aa: CASNPGQVISPLHF

len: 12
j_gene: TRBJ2-7
abundance: many
d_gene: -
v_gene: TRBV7-2
CDR3nt: TGTGCCAGCAGCTCATCTAATTACGAGCAGTACTTC
CDR3aa: CASSSSNYEQYF

len: 13
j_gene: TRBJ1-2
abundance: few
d_gene: TRBD1
v_gene: TRBV12-3/TRBV12-4
CDR3nt: TGTGCCAGCACCAAACAGGGGGGTACTGGCTACACCTTC
CDR3aa: CASTKQGGTGYTF

len: 13
j_gene: TRBJ1-5
abundance: -
d_gene: -
v_gene: TRBV24-1
CDR3nt: TGTGCCACCAGTGATGCGAGCAATCAGCCCCAGCATTTT
CDR3aa: CATSDASNQPQHF

len: 14
j_gene: TRBJ1-4
abundance: -
d_gene: -
v_gene: TRBV25-1
CDR3nt: TGTGCCAGCAGTGAAACAGAGGTTAATGAAAAACTGTTTTTT
CDR3aa: CASSETEVNEKLFF

len: 12
j_gene: TRBJ2-5
abundance: many
d_gene: -
v_gene: TRBV6-1
CDR3nt: TGTGCCAGCAGTGAAGTGAGAAAGACCCAGTACTTC
CDR3aa: CASSEVRKTQYF